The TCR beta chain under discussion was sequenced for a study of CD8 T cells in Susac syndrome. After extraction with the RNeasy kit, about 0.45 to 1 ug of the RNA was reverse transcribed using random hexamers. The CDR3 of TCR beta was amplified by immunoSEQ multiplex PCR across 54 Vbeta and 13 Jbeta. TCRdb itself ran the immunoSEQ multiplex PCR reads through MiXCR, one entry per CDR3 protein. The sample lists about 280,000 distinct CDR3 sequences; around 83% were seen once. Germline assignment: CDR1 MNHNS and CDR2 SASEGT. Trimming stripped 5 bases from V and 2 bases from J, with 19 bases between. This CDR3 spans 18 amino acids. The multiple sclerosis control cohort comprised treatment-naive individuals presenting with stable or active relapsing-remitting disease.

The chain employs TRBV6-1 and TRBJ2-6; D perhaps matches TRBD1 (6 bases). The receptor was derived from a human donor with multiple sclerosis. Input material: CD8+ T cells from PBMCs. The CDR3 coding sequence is TGTGCCAGCAGTCGGACAGACGATGGTTGGACTGGGGCCAACGTCCTGACTTTC. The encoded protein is CASSRTDDGWTGANVLTF.